This TCR beta chain came from a study of OX40 agonist ivuxolimab in advanced cancers. The wider study: As their treatment, patients were administered ivuxolimab, an agonistic anti-OX40 (CD134) antibody. Patients receiving dose escalation had hepatocellular carcinoma, melanoma, renal cell or head and neck cancer.

The CDR3 contains 15 residues. Germline CDR1 is LNHDA and CDR2 is SQIVND (reference sequence). Trimming stripped 3 bases from V and 0 bases from J, with 11 bases between. The table came from immunoSEQ multiplex PCR; TCRdb's copy has only in-frame clones and leaves some out. The sample holds fewer than 80,000 clones, 86% seen once. The sequencing here drew on CD4+ or CD8+ T cells sorted from blood, taken in a trial of the OX40 agonist ivuxolimab. The chain employs TRBV19 and TRBJ1-2; a possible D gene is TRBD1 (5 bases). This receptor was obtained from an adult with an advanced solid tumor such as melanoma, head and neck, liver or kidney cancer. CDR3 DNA: TGTGCCAGTAGTATCCCGACAGAAGCTAACTATGGCTACACCTTC. Translated, it gives CASSIPTEANYGYTF. The variable domain in full, completed from reference TRBV19 and TRBJ1-2, reads DGGITQSPKYLFRKEGQNVTLSCEQNLNHDAMYWYRQDPGQGLRLIYYSQIVNDFQKGDIAEGYSVSREKKESFPLTVTSAQKNPTAFYLCASSIPTEANYGYTFGSGTRLTVV.